Given below is one TCR beta chain in context. Its antigen is unknown. This record comes from a study of T cell responses to AZD1222 COVID-19 vaccine. Study-wide results and caveats: Spike-specific TCR breadth rose after two AZD1222 doses, and depth rose as well. The donors showed a predominance of white British ancestry and of females, with possible underestimation of clonal diversity.

The CDR3 consists of 13 residues. Trimming took off 4 bases at V and 4 bases at J, with 13 bases between the two ends. The germline V gene encodes CDR1 SQVTM and CDR2 ANQGSEA. Generated by immunoSEQ multiplex PCR, the TCRdb table keeps only in-frame clones and is missing some. Among roughly 140,000 clones, under 95% were seen once, and the ten largest hold under 5.5%. The material was peripheral blood, obtained on day 0 of AZD1222 vaccination. The V gene is TRBV29-1, the J gene TRBJ1-1, with unresolved D. The TCR sequence derives from an adult in good health. CDR3 sequence reads: CSVGVEEGTEAFF. CDR3 coding DNA: TGCAGCGTTGGGGTCGAGGAGGGCACTGAAGCTTTCTTT.